Listed below are T cell receptor beta chains from one sample, sequenced in a study of human T cells and chemical hapten exposure. TCRdb re-derived calls from the RACE reads in MiXCR, one entry per CDR3 protein. The sample records under 400,000 distinct CDR3 sequences, 5.1% being singletons. This specimen was whole blood, taken in connection with sensitization to the hapten diphenylcyclopropenone (DPC). The receptors originated from a woman between 45 and 65 years old with alopecia areata. Some clones in this sample may be carry-over from other donors' samples. CDR3s include the opening cysteine and the closing phenylalanine or tryptophan. D genes are given only for firm matches. Clone size, where shown, is once, few, many, or a class for clones that have expanded.

D: -; J: TRBJ2-3; size: many; V: TRBV5-6; DNA: TGTGCCAGCAGCCTCTGGGCACTAGGCCTCACAGATACGCAGTATTTT; CDR3: CASSLWALGLTDTQYF
D: -; J: TRBJ1-3; size: -; V: TRBV20-1; DNA: TGCAGTGCTAGAGATCGCCAGGGAATAAACACCATATATTTT; CDR3: CSARDRQGINTIYF
D: TRBD1; J: TRBJ1-1; size: many; V: TRBV7-8; DNA: TGTGCCAGCAGCCCACCCGGACAGGCGAACACTGAAGCTTTCTTT; CDR3: CASSPPGQANTEAFF
D: -; J: TRBJ2-2; size: many; V: TRBV28; DNA: TGTGCCAGCATGCAGGGGTTGCCCGGGGAGCTGTTTTTT; CDR3: CASMQGLPGELFF
D: -; J: TRBJ2-1; size: many; V: TRBV11-2; DNA: TGTGCCAGCAGCTTAGACAGTAATGAGCAGTTCTTC; CDR3: CASSLDSNEQFF
D: -; J: TRBJ2-7; size: few; V: TRBV6-6; DNA: TGTGCGGACTTTGGCGGGGATTACGAGCAGTACTTC; CDR3: CADFGGDYEQYF
D: TRBD1; J: TRBJ2-7; size: -; V: TRBV29-1; DNA: TGCAGCGGCTGGACAGGGGGAACCTACGAGCAGTACTTC; CDR3: CSGWTGGTYEQYF
D: -; J: TRBJ2-6; size: many; V: TRBV4-2; DNA: TGTGCCAGCAGCCAAGAGGCGGGACCGAGCTCTGGGGCCAACGTCCTGACTTTC; CDR3: CASSQEAGPSSGANVLTF
D: -; J: TRBJ1-1; size: few; V: TRBV28; DNA: TGTGCCAGCAGCTCCAGTAGCAACACTGAAGCTTTCTTT; CDR3: CASSSSSNTEAFF
D: -; J: TRBJ2-3; size: -; V: TRBV24-1; DNA: TGTGCCACCAGTGATTTCCGGACAGATACGCAGTATTTT; CDR3: CATSDFRTDTQYF
D: -; J: TRBJ2-6; size: many; V: TRBV7-2; DNA: TGTGCCAGCACCACAAGCTTGGGTCCCTTACTTGGGGCCAACGTCCTGACTTTC; CDR3: CASTTSLGPLLGANVLTF
D: TRBD1; J: TRBJ1-5; size: -; V: TRBV7-9; DNA: TGTGCCAGCAGCTTAGCTCGAACAGGGGATCGGAGTCAGCCCCAGCATTTT; CDR3: CASSLARTGDRSQPQHF
D: -; J: TRBJ1-1; size: -; V: TRBV18; DNA: TGTGCCAGCTCACCATCCAAGGGCTCTGAAGCTTTCTTT; CDR3: CASSPSKGSEAFF
D: TRBD2; J: TRBJ2-3; size: many; V: TRBV20-1; DNA: TGCAGTGCATCAACAGGCGGGAGGTCAGATACGCAGTATTTT; CDR3: CSASTGGRSDTQYF
D: TRBD2; J: TRBJ2-2; size: -; V: TRBV24-1; DNA: TGTGCCACCAGAAGCCGGACTAGCGGGAACACCGGGGAGCTGTTTTTT; CDR3: CATRSRTSGNTGELFF
D: TRBD1; J: TRBJ1-1; size: many; V: TRBV29-1; DNA: TGCAGCGTTGAAGCCCGGACAGGGTGGGGCGGTGAAGCTTTCTTT; CDR3: CSVEARTGWGGEAFF
D: TRBD1; J: TRBJ1-5; size: -; V: TRBV6-6; DNA: TGTGCCAGTACAGGGGGCGGGAGTCAGCCCCAGCATTTT; CDR3: CASTGGGSQPQHF
D: -; J: TRBJ2-3; size: many; V: TRBV5-5; DNA: TGTGCCAGCAGCCTCCAAACTGGGACGGTTCTTAGCACAGATACGCAGTATTTT; CDR3: CASSLQTGTVLSTDTQYF
D: -; J: TRBJ2-3; size: many; V: TRBV27; DNA: TGTGCCAGCAGCATTCAGGGTGGCGGGCAGTATTTT; CDR3: CASSIQGGGQYF
D: -; J: TRBJ1-3; size: -; V: TRBV7-9; DNA: TGTGCCAGCAGGATGGGGGCTGGAAACACCATATATTTT; CDR3: CASRMGAGNTIYF